This T cell receptor (beta chain) was found in a study of T cells in women clearing cervical HPV infection. With respect to this clone: The read finishes 3 residues shy of the CDR3 end, and the germline J gene is used to complete it.

The CDR3 covers 14 residues. V lost 5 bases, J lost 1 base, and 13 bases lay in between. The germline CDR1 and CDR2 sequences are DFQATT and SNEGSKA (reference sequence). Data came from immunoSEQ multiplex PCR; TCRdb stores just in-frame clones and leaves some out. This table holds tens of thousands of clones. Input material: blood buffy coat. V gene TRBV20-1 combines with J gene TRBJ2-3; the D is unclear. The sequence came from a woman between 18 and 70 years old with a cervical HPV16 infection that either progressed to CIN3+ or cleared (not recorded which). CDR3 DNA (partial): TGCAGTGCTCAAGGCCGACTCGGCACAGATACG. Protein: CSAQGRLGTDT. The full CDR3 sequence reads CSAQGRLGTDTQYF.